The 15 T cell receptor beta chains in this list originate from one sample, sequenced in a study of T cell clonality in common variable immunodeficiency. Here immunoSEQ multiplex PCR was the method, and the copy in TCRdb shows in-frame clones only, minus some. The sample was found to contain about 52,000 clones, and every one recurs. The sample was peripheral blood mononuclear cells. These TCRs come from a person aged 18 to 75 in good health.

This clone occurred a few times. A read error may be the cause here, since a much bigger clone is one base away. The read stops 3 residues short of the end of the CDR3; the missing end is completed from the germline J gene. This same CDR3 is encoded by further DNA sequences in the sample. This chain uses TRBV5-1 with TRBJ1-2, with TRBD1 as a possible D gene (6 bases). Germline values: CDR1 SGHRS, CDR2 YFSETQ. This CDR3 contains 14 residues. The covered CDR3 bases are TGCGCCAGCAGCTTGGCAGGGGCCCCCTATGGT. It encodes CASSLAGAPYG. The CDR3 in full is CASSLAGAPYGYTF. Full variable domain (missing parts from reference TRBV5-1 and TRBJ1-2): KAGVTQTPRYLIKTRGQQVTLSCSPISGHRSVSWYQQTPGQGLQFLFEYFSETQRNKGNFPGRFSGRQFSNSRSEMNVSTLELGDSALYLCASSLAGAPYGYTFGSGTRLTVV.

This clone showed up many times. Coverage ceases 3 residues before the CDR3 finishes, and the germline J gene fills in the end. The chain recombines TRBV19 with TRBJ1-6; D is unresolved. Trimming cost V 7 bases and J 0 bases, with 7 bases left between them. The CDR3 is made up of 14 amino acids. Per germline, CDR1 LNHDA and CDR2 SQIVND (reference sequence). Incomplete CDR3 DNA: TGTGCCAGTAACCCCAGCTCCTATAATTCACCC. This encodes CASNPSSYNSP. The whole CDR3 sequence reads CASNPSSYNSPLHF.

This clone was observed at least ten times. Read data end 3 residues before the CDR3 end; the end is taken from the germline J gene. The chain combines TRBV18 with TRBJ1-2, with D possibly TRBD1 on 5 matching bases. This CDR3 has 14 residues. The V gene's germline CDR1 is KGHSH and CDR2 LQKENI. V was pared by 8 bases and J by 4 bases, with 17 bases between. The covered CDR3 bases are TGTGCCAGCCAACAGGACGTAAGGGGCTATGGC. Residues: CASQQDVRGYG. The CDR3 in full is CASQQDVRGYGYTF.

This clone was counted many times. CDR3 DNA (partial): TGTGCCAGCGTACCGAGTGAGGGGGAGACC. Translation gives CASVPSEGET. The entire CDR3 sequence reads CASVPSEGETQYF. The chain employs TRBV12-3 or TRBV12-4 and TRBJ2-5; D possibly uses TRBD1 or TRBD2 (5 bases each). The DNA ends 3 residues before the CDR3 does, and the rest of the CDR3 is filled in from the germline J gene. V was shortened by 8 bases and J by 5 bases, with 15 bases between the two germline ends. The CDR3 runs to 13 residues.

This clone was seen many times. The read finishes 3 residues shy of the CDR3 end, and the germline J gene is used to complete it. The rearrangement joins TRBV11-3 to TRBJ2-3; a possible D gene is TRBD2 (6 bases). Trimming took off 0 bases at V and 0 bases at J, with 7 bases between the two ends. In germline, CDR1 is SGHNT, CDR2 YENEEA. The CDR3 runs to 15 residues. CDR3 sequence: CASSLDGGSTDTQYF. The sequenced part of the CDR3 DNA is TGTGCCAGCAGCTTAGACGGGGGAAGCACAGATACG.

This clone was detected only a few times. This chain's CDR3 is CASSSRTVHYEAFF. Partial CDR3 DNA: TGTGCCAGCAGCTCCAGGACAGTTCACTACGAG. The genes are TRBV13 and TRBJ1-1; tentatively, D is TRBD1 (6 bases). The read terminates 3 residues before the CDR3 end, so the remaining end is supplied by the germline J gene. The CDR3 sequence is 14 residues long. Germline-derived CDR1 and CDR2 are PRHDT and FYEKMQ (reference sequence).

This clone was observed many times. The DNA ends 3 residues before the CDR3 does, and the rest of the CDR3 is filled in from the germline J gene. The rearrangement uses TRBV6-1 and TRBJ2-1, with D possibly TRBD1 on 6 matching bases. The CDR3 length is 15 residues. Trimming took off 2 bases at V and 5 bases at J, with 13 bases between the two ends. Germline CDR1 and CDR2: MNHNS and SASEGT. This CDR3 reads CASSEWTEFNNEQFF. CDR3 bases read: TGTGCCAGCAGTGAATGGACAGAATTTAACAATGAG.

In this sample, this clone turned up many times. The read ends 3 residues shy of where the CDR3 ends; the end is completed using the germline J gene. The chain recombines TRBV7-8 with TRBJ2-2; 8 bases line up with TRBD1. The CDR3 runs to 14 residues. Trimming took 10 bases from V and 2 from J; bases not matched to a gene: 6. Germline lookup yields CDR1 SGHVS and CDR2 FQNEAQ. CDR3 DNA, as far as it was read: TGTGCCACTTCGGACAGGGTTAACACCGGGGAG. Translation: CATSDRVNTGE. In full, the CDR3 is CATSDRVNTGELFF.

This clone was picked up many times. The covered CDR3 bases are TGTGCCAGCAGCTTAGTTAGCCTAGCGCATCCCCGAGGCAATGAG. Translated: CASSLVSLAHPRGNE. The CDR3 in full is CASSLVSLAHPRGNEQFF. The rearrangement joins TRBV7-8 to TRBJ2-1, with TRBD2 as a possible D gene (6 bases). The read ends 3 residues early relative to the CDR3; the germline J gene fills the gap. Germline V lookup: CDR1 SGHVS, CDR2 FQNEAQ. The CDR3 runs to 18 residues. Between the trimmed V and J ends, which lost 1 base and 6 bases, there was a span of 22 bases. Full variable domain (outside the CDR3, taken from reference TRBV7-8 and TRBJ2-1): GAGVSQSPRYKVAKRGQDVALRCDPISGHVSLFWYQQALGQGPEFLTYFQNEAQLDKSGLPSDRFFAERPEGSVSTLKIQRTQQEDSAVYLCASSLVSLAHPRGNEQFFGPGTRLTVL.

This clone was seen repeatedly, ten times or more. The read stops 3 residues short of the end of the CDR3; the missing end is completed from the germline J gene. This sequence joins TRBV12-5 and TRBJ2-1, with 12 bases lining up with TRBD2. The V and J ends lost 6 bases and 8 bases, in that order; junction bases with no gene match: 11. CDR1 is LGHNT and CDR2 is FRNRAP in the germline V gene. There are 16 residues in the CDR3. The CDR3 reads CASGPSSGRAGDEQFF. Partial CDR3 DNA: TGTGCTAGTGGGCCCTCTAGCGGGAGGGCCGGCGATGAG. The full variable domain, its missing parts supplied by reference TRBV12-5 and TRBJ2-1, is DARVTQTPRHKVTEMGQEVTMRCQPILGHNTVFWYRQTMMQGLELLAYFRNRAPLDDSGMPKDRFSAEMPDATLATLKIQPSEPRDSAVYFCASGPSSGRAGDEQFFGPGTRLTVL.

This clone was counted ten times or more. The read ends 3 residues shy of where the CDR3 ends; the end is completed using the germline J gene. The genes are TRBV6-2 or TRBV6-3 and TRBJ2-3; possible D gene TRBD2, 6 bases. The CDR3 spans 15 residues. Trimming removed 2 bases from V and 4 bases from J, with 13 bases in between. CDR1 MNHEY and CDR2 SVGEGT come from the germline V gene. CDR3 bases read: TGTGCCAGCAGTTACCCGACTAGTTGGGCAGATACG. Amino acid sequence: CASSYPTSWADT. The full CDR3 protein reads CASSYPTSWADTQYF.

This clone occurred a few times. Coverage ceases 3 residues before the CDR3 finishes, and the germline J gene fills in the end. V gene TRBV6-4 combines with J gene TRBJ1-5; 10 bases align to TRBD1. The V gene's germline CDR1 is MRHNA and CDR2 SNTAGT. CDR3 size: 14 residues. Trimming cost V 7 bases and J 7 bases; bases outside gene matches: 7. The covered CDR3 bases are TGTGCCAGCAATCCGGGACAGGGGCAACAGCCC. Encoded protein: CASNPGQGQQP. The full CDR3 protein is CASNPGQGQQPQHF.

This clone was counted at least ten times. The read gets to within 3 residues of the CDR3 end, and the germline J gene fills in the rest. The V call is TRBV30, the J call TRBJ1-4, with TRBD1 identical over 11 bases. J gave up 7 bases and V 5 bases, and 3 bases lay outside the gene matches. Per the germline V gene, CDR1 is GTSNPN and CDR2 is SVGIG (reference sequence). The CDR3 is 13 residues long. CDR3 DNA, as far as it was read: TGTGCCTGGCGGACAGGGGGCGTTGAAAAA. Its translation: CAWRTGGVEK. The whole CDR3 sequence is CAWRTGGVEKLFF.

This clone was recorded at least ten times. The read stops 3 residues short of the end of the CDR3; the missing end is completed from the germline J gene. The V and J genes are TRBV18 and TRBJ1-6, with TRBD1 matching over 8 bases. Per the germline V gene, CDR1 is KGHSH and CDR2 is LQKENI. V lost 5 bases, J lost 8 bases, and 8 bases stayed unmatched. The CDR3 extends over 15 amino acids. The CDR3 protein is CASSNSGGEDSPLHF. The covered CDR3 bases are TGTGCCAGCTCAAATTCAGGGGGCGAGGATTCACCC.

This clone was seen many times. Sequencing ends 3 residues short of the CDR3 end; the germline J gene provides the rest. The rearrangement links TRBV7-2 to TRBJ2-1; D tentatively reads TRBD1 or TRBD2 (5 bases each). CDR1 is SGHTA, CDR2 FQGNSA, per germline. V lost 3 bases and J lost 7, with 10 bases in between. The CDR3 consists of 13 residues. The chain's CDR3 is CASSFRGVNEQFF. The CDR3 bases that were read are TGTGCCAGCAGCTTTAGGGGAGTGAATGAG.